These 4 T cell receptor beta chains share one sample of origin, sequenced in a study of somatic mutations in cytotoxic T cells in rheumatoid arthritis (dated by TCRdb to 2016 to 2017). Library prep was done by the immunoSEQ multiplex PCR assay. This immuneACCESS table, as held by TCRdb, lists in-frame sequences with V and J called but not all clones. Of the missing ones, under half trace to an unresolved V gene in checked studies; the others have no known cause. Recorded for this sample are more than 15,000 clones; roughly 80% of them occurred a single time. The leading ten clones occupy 20% to 25% of the sample. The sample taken for sequencing was CD8+ T cells sorted from blood. These receptors were obtained from a woman aged 55-69 years in good health.

There are a few counts of this clone. One end of the junction varies from germline; a read error may be responsible. The chain links TRBV6-5 to TRBJ1-2; D unresolved. Looked up from germline, CDR1 is MNHEY and CDR2 is SVGAGI. The CDR3 spans 15 residues. The CDR3 is CASSYSSAAKYGYTF. CDR3 DNA sequence: TGTGCCAGCAGTTACTCTTCGGCGGCTAAGTATGGCTACACCTTC.

V gene TRBV7-9 combines with J gene TRBJ2-1; no clear D gene. The CDR3 extends over 14 amino acids. With 3 bases removed from V and 7 bases from J, the gap between germline ends came to 13 bases. CDR1 SEHNR and CDR2 FQNEAQ come from the germline V gene (reference sequence). The CDR3 DNA reads as TGTGCCAGCAGCTTCGAGAAGAGCAGAAATGAGCAGTTCTTC. Its translation is CASSFEKSRNEQFF.

This clone has just one count. The chain uses TRBV10-1 and TRBJ1-2; 7 bases are a match to TRBD1. The CDR3 loop spans 14 amino acids. With V trimmed by 10 bases and J by 8 bases, 16 bases remained unmatched. Germline V gene lookup returns CDR1 WNHNN and CDR2 SYGVQD (reference sequence). The DNA of the CDR3 is TGCGCCACCCATCCCCGGGACAGCCACGAAGGCTACACCTTC. Protein: CATHPRDSHEGYTF.

This chain links TRBV9 with TRBJ2-7; TRBD2 aligns across 7 bases. The V segment lost 0 bases and the J segment 3 bases; nucleotides outside the gene matches: 6. Germline-derived CDR1 and CDR2 are SGDLS and YYNGEE. The CDR3 loop spans 15 amino acids. The CDR3 reads CASSVGAGEGYEQYF. The CDR3 DNA sequence: TGTGCCAGCAGCGTAGGTGCGGGAGAGGGCTACGAGCAGTACTTC.